Below, 14 T cell receptor beta chains from the same sample are listed, as sequenced in a study of immune evolution from preneoplasia to lung adenocarcinoma. The data were produced by immunoSEQ multiplex PCR, yet TCRdb's version contains in-frame clones alone and is incomplete. Of over 14,000 clones in the sample, roughly four fifths were seen once. Sequenced input: FFPE minimally invasive lung adenocarcinoma tissue. The receptors were sampled from a person aged 60-80 years with lung adenocarcinoma.

This clone was picked up a small number of times. The chain carries TRBV13 and TRBJ1-4; no reliable D call. Germline CDR1 and CDR2: PRHDT and FYEKMQ (reference sequence). The CDR3 has 15 amino acids. With 2 bases removed from V and 0 bases from J, the gap between germline ends came to 7 bases. In DNA form, the CDR3 reads TGTGCCAGCAGCTTAAGGGCCACAACTAATGAAAAACTGTTTTTT. Translating gives CASSLRATTNEKLFF.

V gene TRBV27 combines with J gene TRBJ2-7; 10 nucleotides line up with TRBD1. This CDR3 is 14 amino acids long. The V segment lost 11 bases and the J segment 3 bases; nucleotides outside the gene matches: 10. Germline CDR1 is MNHEY and CDR2 is SMNVEV (reference sequence). Here the CDR3 DNA reads TGTGCCGCCTCGAGGACAGGGGGGAACTACGAGCAGTACTTC. This encodes CAASRTGGNYEQYF.

This clone occurred a few times. Other DNA sequences in this sample translate to the same CDR3. V usage is TRBV7-3 and J usage is TRBJ2-7, with 7 bases that match TRBD1. The CDR3 sequence is 15 residues long. Germline-derived CDR1 and CDR2 are SGHTA and FQGTGA. J gave up 3 bases and V 0 bases, and 5 bases lay outside the gene matches. For the CDR3, the DNA is TGTGCCAGCAGCTTAACAGGGGGCGCGGGCTACGAGCAGTACTTC. Translated, it gives CASSLTGGAGYEQYF.

CDR3 bases: TGTGCCAGCAGCGTAGAGGGCGGGAGGGCTTACAATGAGCAGTTCTTC. Translating gives CASSVEGGRAYNEQFF. The chain combines TRBV9 with TRBJ2-1; 9 bases line up with TRBD2. The CDR3 contains 16 residues. V trimming: 0 bases; J trimming: 4 bases; junction bases outside the gene matches: 5. Germline CDR1 reads SGDLS; CDR2 reads YYNGEE.

This chain uses TRBV9 with TRBJ1-2, with 9 bases fitting TRBD1. The V gene end was trimmed by 0 bases and the J gene end by 8 bases; junction bases not matched to a gene: 8. This CDR3 spans 15 amino acids. CDR1 and CDR2 (germline): SGDLS, YYNGEE. CDR3 bases: TGTGCCAGCAGCGTAGAGGGACAGGGATTTTACGGCTACACCTTC. It translates to CASSVEGQGFYGYTF.

The V gene is TRBV10-2, the J gene TRBJ1-5; TRBD1 aligns across 8 bases. The CDR3 sequence is 13 residues long. Germline values: CDR1 WSHSY, CDR2 SAAADI. V shed 6 bases, J shed 6 bases, and the junction held 4 bases outside the gene matches. In nucleotides, the CDR3 is TGCGCCAGCAGGGACAGGGTAGGTCAGCCCCAGCATTTT. It is translated as CASRDRVGQPQHF.

This chain uses TRBV27 with TRBJ2-7, with D tentatively TRBD1 (5 bases). The CDR3 length is 13 residues. Germline values: CDR1 MNHEY, CDR2 SMNVEV (reference sequence). V was clipped by 4 bases and J by 7 bases, with 14 bases between them. DNA of the CDR3: TGTGCCAGCAGTTACAGGATCTCCCTGGAGCAGTACTTC. This translates into CASSYRISLEQYF.

The rearrangement joins TRBV4-1 to TRBJ1-5, with a possible D match to TRBD1 (5 bases). The CDR3 runs to 14 residues. Trimming pared 0 bases from V and 4 bases from J, leaving 7 bases between. Per the germline V gene, CDR1 is MGHRA and CDR2 is YSYEKL. The CDR3 DNA follows: TGCGCCAGCAGCCAAGACCAGGGAAATCAGCCCCAGCATTTT. It translates to CASSQDQGNQPQHF.

The chain carries TRBV29-1 and TRBJ1-5, with D perhaps TRBD1 (6 bases). This CDR3 region has 17 residues. V was cut by 1 base and J by 2 bases, with 18 bases left in between. Germline-derived CDR1 and CDR2 are SQVTM and ANQGSEA. For the CDR3, the DNA is TGCAGCGTTGAAGTAACGGGTGCGGGGGCTGGCAATCAGCCCCAGCATTTT. Its translation: CSVEVTGAGAGNQPQHF.

The V and J genes are TRBV19 and TRBJ2-1; possible D gene TRBD1, 6 bases. CDR1 is LNHDA and CDR2 is SQIVND in the germline V gene (reference sequence). The CDR3 totals 15 residues. The V end was cut by 6 bases, the J end by 6 bases, with 18 bases between. Written as DNA, the CDR3 is TGTGCCAGTAGGGGGGCCCCGGGACGGACCAATGAGCAGTTCTTC. Residues: CASRGAPGRTNEQFF.

In this sample, this clone turned up a few times. The chain carries TRBV11-2 and TRBJ2-1; D gene ambiguous. Trimming took off 6 bases at V and 6 bases at J, with 12 bases between the two ends. The CDR3 covers 13 residues. CDR1 and CDR2 from the germline V gene are SGHAT and FQNNGV. CDR3 in amino acids: CASSLIGANEQFF. The CDR3 bases are TGTGCCAGCAGTTTGATTGGTGCCAATGAGCAGTTCTTC.

The chain's CDR3 is CASSLVAQGLGNTIYF. In nucleotides, the CDR3 is TGCGCCAGCAGCTTGGTTGCCCAGGGTCTGGGAAACACCATATATTTT. The chain employs TRBV5-1 and TRBJ1-3; the D gene is possibly TRBD1 (5 bases). The V gene lost 0 bases and the J gene lost 4 bases, with 14 bases spanning the gap. Germline-derived CDR1 and CDR2 are SGHRS and YFSETQ. The CDR3 totals 16 residues.

In this sample, this clone turned up once. This rearrangement joins TRBV9 to TRBJ2-5, with 9 bases that match TRBD1. The junction had 9 bases not matched to a gene; V was cut back by 4 bases and J by 5 bases. This CDR3 region has 15 residues. CDR1 SGDLS and CDR2 YYNGEE come from the germline V gene. CDR3 nucleotides: TGTGCCAGCAGCCCCTGGGGACAGGGTAGGGAGACCCAGTACTTC. Translation gives CASSPWGQGRETQYF.

The chain has TRBV11-2 and TRBJ2-3; D is perhaps TRBD1 (6 bases). V was shortened by 1 base and J by 4 bases, with 12 bases between the two germline ends. From germline, CDR1 is SGHAT and CDR2 FQNNGV. The CDR3 runs 15 residues. Here the CDR3 DNA reads TGTGCCAGCAGCTTAGTCGGCAGGGGAGCAGATACGCAGTATTTT. It translates to CASSLVGRGADTQYF.